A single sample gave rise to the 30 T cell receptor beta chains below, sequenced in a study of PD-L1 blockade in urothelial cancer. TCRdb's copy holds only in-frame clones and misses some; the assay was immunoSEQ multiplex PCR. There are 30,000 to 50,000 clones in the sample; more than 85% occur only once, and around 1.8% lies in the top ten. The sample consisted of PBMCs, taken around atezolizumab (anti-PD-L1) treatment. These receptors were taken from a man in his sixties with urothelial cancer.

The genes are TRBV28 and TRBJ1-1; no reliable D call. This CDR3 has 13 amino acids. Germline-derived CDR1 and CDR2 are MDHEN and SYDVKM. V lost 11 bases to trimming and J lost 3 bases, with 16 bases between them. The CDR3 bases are TGTGCCGGCTCTAGGTCCATCGACACTGAAGCTTTCTTT. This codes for CAGSRSIDTEAFF.

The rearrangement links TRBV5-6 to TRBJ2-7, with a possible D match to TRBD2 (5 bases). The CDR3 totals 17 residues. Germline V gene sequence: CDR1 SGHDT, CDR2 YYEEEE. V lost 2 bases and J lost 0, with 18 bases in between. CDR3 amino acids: CASSLIPTISSSYEQYF. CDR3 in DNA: TGTGCCAGCAGCTTAATCCCGACTATATCTAGCTCCTACGAGCAGTACTTC.

The CDR3 DNA follows: TGTGCCAGTAGTGCTCTCGGGGGGAATGAGCAGTTCTTC. It specifies CASSALGGNEQFF. The rearrangement links TRBV19 to TRBJ2-1; 7 bases align to TRBD2. CDR3 length: 13 residues. Germline CDR1 is LNHDA and CDR2 is SQIVND (reference sequence). V lost 5 bases to trimming and J lost 7 bases; unmatched junction nucleotides: 5.

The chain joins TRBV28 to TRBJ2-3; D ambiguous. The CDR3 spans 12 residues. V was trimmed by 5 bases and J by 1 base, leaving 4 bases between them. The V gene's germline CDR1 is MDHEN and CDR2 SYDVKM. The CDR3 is CASSERTDTQYF. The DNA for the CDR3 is TGTGCCAGCAGTGAGCGCACAGATACGCAGTATTTT.

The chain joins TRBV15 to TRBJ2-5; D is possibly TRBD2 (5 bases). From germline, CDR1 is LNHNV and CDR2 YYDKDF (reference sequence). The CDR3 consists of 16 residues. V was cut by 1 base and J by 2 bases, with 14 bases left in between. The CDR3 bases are TGTGCCACCAGCAGAGGAACTAGTGGCCCGCAAGAGACCCAGTACTTC. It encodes CATSRGTSGPQETQYF.

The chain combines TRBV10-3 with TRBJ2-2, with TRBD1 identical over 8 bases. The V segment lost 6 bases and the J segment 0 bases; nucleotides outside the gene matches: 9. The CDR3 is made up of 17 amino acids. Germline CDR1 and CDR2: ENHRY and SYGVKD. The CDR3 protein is CAIRAGQGPPNTGELFF. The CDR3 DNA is TGTGCCATCAGAGCCGGACAGGGCCCCCCGAACACCGGGGAGCTGTTTTTT.

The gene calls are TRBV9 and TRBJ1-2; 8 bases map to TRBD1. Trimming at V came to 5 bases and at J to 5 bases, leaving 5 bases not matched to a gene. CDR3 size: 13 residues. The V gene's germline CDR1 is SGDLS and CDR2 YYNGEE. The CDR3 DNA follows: TGTGCCAGCAGTGACAGGGGTAATTATGGCTACACCTTC. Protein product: CASSDRGNYGYTF.

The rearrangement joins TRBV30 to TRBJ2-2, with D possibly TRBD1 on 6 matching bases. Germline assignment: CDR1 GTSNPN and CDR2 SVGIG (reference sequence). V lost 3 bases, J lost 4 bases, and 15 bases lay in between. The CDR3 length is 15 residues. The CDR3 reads CAWSVTGTGTGELFF. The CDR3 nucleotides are TGTGCCTGGAGCGTAACAGGGACGGGCACCGGGGAGCTGTTTTTT.

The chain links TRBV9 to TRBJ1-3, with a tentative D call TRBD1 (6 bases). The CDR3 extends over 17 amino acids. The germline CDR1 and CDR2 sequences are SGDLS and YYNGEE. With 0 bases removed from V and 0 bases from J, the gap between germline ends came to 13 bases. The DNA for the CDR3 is TGTGCCAGCAGCGTAGCCATTGGACAGAGCTCTGGAAACACCATATATTTT. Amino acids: CASSVAIGQSSGNTIYF.

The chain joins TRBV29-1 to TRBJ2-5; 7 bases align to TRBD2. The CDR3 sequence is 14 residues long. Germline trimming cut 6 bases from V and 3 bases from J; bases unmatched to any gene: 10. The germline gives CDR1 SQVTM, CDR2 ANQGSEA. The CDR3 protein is CSVGHAGVEETQYF. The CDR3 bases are TGCAGCGTGGGGCACGCGGGAGTAGAAGAGACCCAGTACTTC.

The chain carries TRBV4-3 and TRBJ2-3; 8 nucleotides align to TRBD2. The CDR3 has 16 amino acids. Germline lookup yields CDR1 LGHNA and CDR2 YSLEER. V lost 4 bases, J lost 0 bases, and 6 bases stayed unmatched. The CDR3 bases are TGCGCCAGCAGCCGCCGTAGCGGGGCCAGCACAGATACGCAGTATTTT. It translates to CASSRRSGASTDTQYF.

This CDR3 is CASSPLSRLAKNIQYF. The CDR3 DNA reads TGTGCCAGCTCACCACTTAGCAGACTAGCCAAAAACATTCAGTACTTC. The V and J genes are TRBV18 and TRBJ2-4; D is ambiguous. The V gene lost 1 base and the J gene lost 0 bases, with 10 bases spanning the gap. CDR3 length: 16 amino acids. CDR1 is KGHSH and CDR2 is LQKENI in the germline V gene.

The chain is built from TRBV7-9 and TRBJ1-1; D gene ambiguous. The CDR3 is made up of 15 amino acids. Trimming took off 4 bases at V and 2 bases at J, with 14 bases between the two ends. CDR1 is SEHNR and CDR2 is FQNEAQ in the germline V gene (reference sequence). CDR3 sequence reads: CASSSRGGSNTEAFF. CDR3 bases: TGTGCCAGCAGCTCCCGCGGAGGAAGTAACACTGAAGCTTTCTTT.

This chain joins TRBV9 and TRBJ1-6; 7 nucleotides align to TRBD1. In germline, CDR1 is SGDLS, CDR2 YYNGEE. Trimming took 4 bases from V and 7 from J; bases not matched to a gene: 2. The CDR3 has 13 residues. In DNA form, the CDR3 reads TGTGCCAGCAGCCTACAGGGGAATTCACCCCTCCACTTT. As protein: CASSLQGNSPLHF.

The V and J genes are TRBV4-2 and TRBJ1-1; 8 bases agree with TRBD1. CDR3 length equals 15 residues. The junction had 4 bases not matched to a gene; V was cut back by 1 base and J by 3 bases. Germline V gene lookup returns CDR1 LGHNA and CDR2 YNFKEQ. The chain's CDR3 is CASSQAPQGDTEAFF. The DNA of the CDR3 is TGTGCCAGCAGCCAAGCCCCACAGGGGGACACTGAAGCTTTCTTT.

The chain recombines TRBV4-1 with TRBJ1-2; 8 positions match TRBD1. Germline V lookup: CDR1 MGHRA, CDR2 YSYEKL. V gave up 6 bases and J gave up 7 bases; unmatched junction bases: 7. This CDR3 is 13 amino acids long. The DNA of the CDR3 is TGCGCCAGCAGACTACAGGGGGGGGGTGGCTACACCTTC. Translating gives CASRLQGGGGYTF.

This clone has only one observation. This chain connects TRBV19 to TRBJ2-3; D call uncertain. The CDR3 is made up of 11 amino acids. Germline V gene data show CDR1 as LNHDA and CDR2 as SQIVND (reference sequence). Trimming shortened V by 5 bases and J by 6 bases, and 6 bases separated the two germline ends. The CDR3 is CASSPGDTQYF. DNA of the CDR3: TGTGCCAGTAGTCCGGGTGATACGCAGTATTTT.

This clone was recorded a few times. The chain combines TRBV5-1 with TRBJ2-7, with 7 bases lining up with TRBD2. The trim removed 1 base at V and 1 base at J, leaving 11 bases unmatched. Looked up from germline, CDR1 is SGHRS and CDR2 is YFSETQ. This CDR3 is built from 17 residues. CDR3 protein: CASSLTVEAGESYEQYF. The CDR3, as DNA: TGCGCCAGCAGCTTGACCGTCGAGGCGGGAGAGTCCTACGAGCAGTACTTC.

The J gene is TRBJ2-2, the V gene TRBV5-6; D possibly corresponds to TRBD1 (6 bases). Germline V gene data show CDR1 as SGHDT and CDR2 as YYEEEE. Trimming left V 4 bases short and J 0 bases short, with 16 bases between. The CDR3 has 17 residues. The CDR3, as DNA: TGTGCCAGCAGCAGCTACAGAGGGGGAGCGAACACCGGGGAGCTGTTTTTT. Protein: CASSSYRGGANTGELFF. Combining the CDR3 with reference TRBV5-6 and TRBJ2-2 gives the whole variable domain DAGVTQSPTHLIKTRGQQVTLRCSPKSGHDTVSWYQQALGQGPQFIFQYYEEEERQRGNFPDRFSGHQFPNYSSELNVNALLLGDSALYLCASSSYRGGANTGELFFGEGSRLTVL.

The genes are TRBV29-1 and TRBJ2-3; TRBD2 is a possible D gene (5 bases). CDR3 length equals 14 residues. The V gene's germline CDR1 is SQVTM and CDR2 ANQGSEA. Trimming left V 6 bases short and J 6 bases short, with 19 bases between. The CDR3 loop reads CSVATGASGDTQYF. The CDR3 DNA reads TGCAGCGTAGCGACTGGCGCCTCGGGGGATACGCAGTATTTT.

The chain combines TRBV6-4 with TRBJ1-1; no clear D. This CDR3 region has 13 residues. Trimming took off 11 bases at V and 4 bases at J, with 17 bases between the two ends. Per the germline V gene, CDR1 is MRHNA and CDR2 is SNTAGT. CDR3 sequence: CAPNGGSGTEAFF. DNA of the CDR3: TGTGCCCCAAACGGAGGGTCAGGCACTGAAGCTTTCTTT.

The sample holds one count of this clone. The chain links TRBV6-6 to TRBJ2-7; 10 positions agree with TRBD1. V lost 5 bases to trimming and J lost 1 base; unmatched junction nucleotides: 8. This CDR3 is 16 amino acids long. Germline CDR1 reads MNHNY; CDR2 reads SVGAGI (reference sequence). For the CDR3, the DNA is TGTGCCAGCAGTACACACGGGACAGGGGCGTCCTACGAGCAGTACTTC. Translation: CASSTHGTGASYEQYF.

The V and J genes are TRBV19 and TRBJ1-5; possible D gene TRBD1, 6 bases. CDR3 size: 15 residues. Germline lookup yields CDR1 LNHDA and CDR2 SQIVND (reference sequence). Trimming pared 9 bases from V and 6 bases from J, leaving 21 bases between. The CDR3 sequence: CASSWQDSFTQPQHF. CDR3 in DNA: TGTGCCAGCAGCTGGCAGGACAGCTTTACTCAGCCCCAGCATTTT.

As DNA, the CDR3 is TGTGCCAGCAGCGCAGGATCTCTCTTCTCTGGAAACACCATATATTTT. It is translated as CASSAGSLFSGNTIYF. The chain has TRBV7-3 and TRBJ1-3; no clear D. The V and J ends lost 5 bases and 0 bases respectively, with 14 bases between them. CDR1 SGHTA and CDR2 FQGTGA come from the germline V gene. The CDR3 spans 16 residues.

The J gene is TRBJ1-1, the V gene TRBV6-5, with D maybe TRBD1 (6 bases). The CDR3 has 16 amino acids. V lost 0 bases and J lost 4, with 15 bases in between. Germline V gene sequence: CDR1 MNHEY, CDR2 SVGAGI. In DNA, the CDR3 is TGTGCCAGCAGTTACTCCTCGGGGGGCGCCGGCACTGAAGCTTTCTTT. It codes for CASSYSSGGAGTEAFF.

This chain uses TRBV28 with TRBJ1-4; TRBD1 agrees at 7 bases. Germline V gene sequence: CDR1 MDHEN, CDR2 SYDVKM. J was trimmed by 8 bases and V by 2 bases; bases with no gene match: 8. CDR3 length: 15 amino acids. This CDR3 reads CASSLRVGGAEKLFF. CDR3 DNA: TGTGCCAGCAGTTTACGGGTAGGGGGCGCGGAAAAACTGTTTTTT.

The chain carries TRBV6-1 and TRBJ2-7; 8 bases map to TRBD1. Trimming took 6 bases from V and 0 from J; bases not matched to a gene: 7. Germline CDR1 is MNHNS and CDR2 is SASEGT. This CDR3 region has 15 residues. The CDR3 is CASRGGQGTSYEQYF. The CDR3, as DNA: TGTGCCAGCAGAGGAGGACAGGGAACCTCCTACGAGCAGTACTTC.

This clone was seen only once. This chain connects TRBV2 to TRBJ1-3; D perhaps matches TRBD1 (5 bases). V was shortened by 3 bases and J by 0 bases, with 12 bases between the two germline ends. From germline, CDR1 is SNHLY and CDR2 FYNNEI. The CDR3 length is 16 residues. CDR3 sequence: CASSEWGDLSGNTIYF. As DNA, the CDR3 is TGTGCCAGCAGTGAGTGGGGGGATCTCTCTGGAAACACCATATATTTT.

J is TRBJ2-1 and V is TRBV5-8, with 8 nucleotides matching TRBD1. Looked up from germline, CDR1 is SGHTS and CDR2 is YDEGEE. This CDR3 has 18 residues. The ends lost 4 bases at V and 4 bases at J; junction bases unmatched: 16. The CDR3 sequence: CASSRTGTPAWGYNEQFF. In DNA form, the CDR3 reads TGTGCCAGCAGCCGGACAGGGACACCGGCTTGGGGATACAATGAGCAGTTCTTC.

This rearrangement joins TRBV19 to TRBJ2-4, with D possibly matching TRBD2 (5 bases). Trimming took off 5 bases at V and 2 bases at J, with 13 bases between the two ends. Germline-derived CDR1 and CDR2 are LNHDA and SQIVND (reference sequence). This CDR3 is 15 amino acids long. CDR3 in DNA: TGTGCCAGTAGTCCCCTCGGGGTGACCAAAAACATTCAGTACTTC. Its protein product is CASSPLGVTKNIQYF.